This T cell receptor beta chain was profiled in a study of OX40 agonist ivuxolimab in advanced cancers. Overall study context: Subjects had a mean age of about 57 years, with a range of about 20 to 85; roughly 80% were male. There were three patients with partial responses, one having hepatocellular carcinoma and two cutaneous melanoma. Findings and caveats of the study: Circulating CD4+ and CD8+ T cells showed clonal expansion by week 6 at 0.1 to 3.0 mg/kg.

Collection of blood occurred at baseline, at cycle 4 day 1, and at cycle 7 day 1. Here immunoSEQ multiplex PCR was the method, and the copy in TCRdb shows in-frame clones only, minus some. Of more than 45,000 clones in the sample, about 90% were seen once. Deletions cut 6 bases from V and 1 base from J, with 12 bases between. Germline V gene sequence: CDR1 MNHEY, CDR2 SVGAGI. CDR3 size: 14 residues. Points on this clone: Antigen: not known.

The receptor comes from an adult with an advanced solid tumor such as melanoma, head and neck, liver or kidney cancer. V and J are TRBV6-5 and TRBJ1-1; D unresolved. This specimen consisted of CD4+ or CD8+ T cells sorted from blood, obtained in a trial of the OX40 agonist ivuxolimab. CDR3: CASSRMNRNTEAFF. CDR3 DNA sequence: TGTGCCAGCAGCAGAATGAACCGGAACACTGAAGCTTTCTTT.